These 28 T cell receptor beta chains were sequenced from one sample in a study of blood T cells in healthy people across ages (dated by TCRdb to 2014 to 2015). Library construction relied on 5' RACE. Sequenced on an Illumina HiSeq 2500. The second PCR ran for about 6 to 11 cycles and used a J-beta primer mix along with a sample-barcoded 5' primer. The raw public reads went through TCRdb reprocessing: fastp at Q25, MiXCR clone calling, in-frame beta chains kept. Rows are unified per CDR3 protein, each entry keeping the most common DNA and genes. For this sample there are some 1.5 million distinct CDR3 sequences; roughly 28% appear just once. The ten top clones hold less than 9.5% of the sample. Sequencing was performed on blood. These receptors were obtained from a woman in her twenties or thirties in good health.

The rearrangement joins TRBV9 to TRBJ2-1; 8 nucleotides align to TRBD2. The CDR3 length is 16 residues. V was clipped by 2 bases and J by 8 bases; unmatched bases: 12. The V gene's germline CDR1 is SGDLS and CDR2 YYNGEE. The chain's CDR3 is CASSVGFGGAPDEQFF. The DNA of the CDR3 is TGTGCCAGCAGCGTTGGGTTCGGGGGGGCGCCGGATGAGCAGTTCTTC.

This chain joins TRBV6-2 or TRBV6-3 and TRBJ1-1; D ambiguous. The CDR3 consists of 11 residues. Germline V gene sequence: CDR1 MNHEY, CDR2 SVGEGT. Trimming stripped 2 bases from V and 6 bases from J, with 4 bases between. The CDR3 here is CASSYMAEAFF. In nucleotides, the CDR3 is TGTGCCAGCAGTTACATGGCTGAAGCTTTCTTT.

The J gene is TRBJ1-1, the V gene TRBV29-1; D remains unclear. This CDR3 contains 14 residues. Trimming shortened V by 2 bases and J by 7 bases, and 17 bases separated the two germline ends. Germline V gene lookup returns CDR1 SQVTM and CDR2 ANQGSEA. CDR3 in DNA: TGCAGCGTTGAAAGAAGACTCAACCAAGGTGAAGCTTTCTTT. It specifies CSVERRLNQGEAFF.

The chain recombines TRBV5-1 with TRBJ2-7; D remains unclear. Per the germline V gene, CDR1 is SGHRS and CDR2 is YFSETQ. The germline V and J ends were trimmed by 0 bases and 3 bases, with 13 bases remaining between them. The CDR3 is 15 residues long. CDR3 sequence (DNA): TGCGCCAGCAGCTTGGTCGGGCGGCAGGTCTACGAGCAGTACTTC. This translates into CASSLVGRQVYEQYF. The full variable domain, with the rest looked up from reference TRBV5-1 and TRBJ2-7, is KAGVTQTPRYLIKTRGQQVTLSCSPISGHRSVSWYQQTPGQGLQFLFEYFSETQRNKGNFPGRFSGRQFSNSRSEMNVSTLELGDSALYLCASSLVGRQVYEQYFGPGTRLTVT.

This chain links TRBV5-1 with TRBJ2-5, with D possibly called TRBD1 or TRBD2 (5 bases each). This CDR3 has 18 amino acids. Trimming removed 0 bases from V and 1 base from J, with 19 bases in between. Germline V CDR1 and CDR2: SGHRS, YFSETQ. CDR3 protein: CASSLAAKGWGSQETQYF. For the CDR3, the DNA is TGCGCCAGCAGCTTGGCGGCAAAGGGGTGGGGGTCCCAAGAGACCCAGTACTTC.

This clonotype was picked up many times. The V and J genes are TRBV3-1 and TRBJ2-7, with unresolved D. Germline V CDR1 and CDR2: LGHDT, YNNKEL (reference sequence). The CDR3 covers 14 residues. V dropped 1 base and J dropped 6 bases, with 13 bases sitting between them. CDR3 protein: CASSQVRQDREQYF. The CDR3 region has the DNA TGTGCCAGCAGCCAAGTAAGGCAGGATCGCGAGCAGTACTTC.

V usage is TRBV2 and J usage is TRBJ2-5; D is tentatively TRBD1 or TRBD2 (5 bases each). The DNA end lines up better with TRBJ2-7; the J call may be wrong. CDR1 SNHLY and CDR2 FYNNEI come from the germline V gene. The CDR3 length is 14 residues. This CDR3 is CASMSGRERYEQYF. The CDR3 DNA follows: TGTGCCAGCATGAGCGGCAGGGAACGGTACGAGCAGTACTTC.

This clonotype showed up just a few times. The chain combines TRBV28 with TRBJ2-1, with D possibly called TRBD1 or TRBD2 (5 bases each). This CDR3 spans 16 amino acids. Trimming removed 3 bases at V and 5 bases at J, with 17 bases between. From germline, CDR1 is MDHEN and CDR2 SYDVKM. CDR3 in DNA: TGTGCCAGCAGTTTCCCCCGGGACCACCCACACAATGAGCAGTTCTTC. It specifies CASSFPRDHPHNEQFF.

The genes are TRBV7-9 and TRBJ1-6; TRBD1 might be the D (6 bases). Germline assignment: CDR1 SEHNR and CDR2 FQNEAQ (reference sequence). V shed 4 bases and J shed 7 bases, with 11 bases lying between them. The CDR3 length is 14 residues. DNA for the CDR3: TGTGCCAGCAGCTCCCCGGGGGGCAATTCACCCCTCCACTTT. Amino acid sequence: CASSSPGGNSPLHF.

This chain connects TRBV11-2 to TRBJ1-1, with D perhaps matching TRBD1 (6 bases). There are 14 residues in the CDR3. The germline CDR1 and CDR2 sequences are SGHAT and FQNNGV. Trimming cost V 5 bases and J 4 bases, with 14 bases left between them. This CDR3 reads CASSTPGQFTEAFF. CDR3 nucleotide sequence: TGTGCCAGCAGCACTCCGGGACAATTCACTGAAGCTTTCTTT. The full variable domain, rest sourced from reference TRBV11-2 and TRBJ1-1, is EAGVAQSPRYKIIEKRQSVAFWCNPISGHATLYWYQQILGQGPKLLIQFQNNGVVDDSQLPKDRFSAERLKGVDSTLKIQPAKLEDSAVYLCASSTPGQFTEAFFGQGTRLTVV.

The V call is TRBV20-1, the J call TRBJ2-1; D may be TRBD2 (6 bases). The CDR3 contains 16 residues. Deletions cut 1 base from V and 7 bases from J, with 20 bases between. The V gene's germline CDR1 is DFQATT and CDR2 SNEGSKA (reference sequence). CDR3 DNA sequence: TGCAGTGCTAGAGGCAGCCGGGGGACGGTGGTGAATGAGCAGTTCTTC. It encodes CSARGSRGTVVNEQFF.

This clonotype has more than one count but fewer than ten. The rearrangement uses TRBV7-8 and TRBJ2-7; D is perhaps TRBD1 or TRBD2 (6 bases each). Trimming removed 5 bases at V and 1 base at J, with 15 bases between. Germline V gene sequence: CDR1 SGHVS, CDR2 FQNEAQ. The CDR3 is made up of 15 amino acids. In DNA, the CDR3 is TGTGCCAGCAGCCAATTAACAGGGACTTCCTACGAGCAGTACTTC. Amino acids: CASSQLTGTSYEQYF.

This clonotype appeared many times. The rearrangement links TRBV29-1 to TRBJ1-2, with D perhaps TRBD1 (6 bases). The V gene lost 4 bases and the J gene lost 6 bases, with 9 bases spanning the gap. This CDR3 spans 11 amino acids. CDR1 and CDR2 (germline): SQVTM, ANQGSEA. In DNA form, the CDR3 reads TGCAGCGTTGCCAGGGACAATGGCTACACCTTC. The encoded protein is CSVARDNGYTF.

There are a few counts of this clonotype. This may stem from a read error, because a much larger clone lies one nucleotide away. This chain joins TRBV2 and TRBJ2-1, with 8 bases that match TRBD2. There are 15 residues in the CDR3. Per germline, CDR1 SNHLY and CDR2 FYNNEI. CDR3 in amino acids: CARSESGGSYNEQFF. In nucleotides, the CDR3 is TGTGCCCGCAGTGAAAGCGGGGGCTCCTACAATGAGCAGTTCTTC.

The chain recombines TRBV11-1 with TRBJ2-4, with 8 bases fitting TRBD1. The DNA end favors TRBJ2-7, so the J call may be wrong. CDR3 length: 14 amino acids. Germline CDR1 is SGHAT and CDR2 is FQDESV (reference sequence). The CDR3 reads CASSLRDRSDEQYF. CDR3 coding DNA: TGTGCCAGCAGCTTAAGGGACAGGAGTGACGAGCAGTACTTC.

This clonotype came up many times. The chain uses TRBV28 and TRBJ2-7, with D maybe TRBD2 (5 bases). The V end lost 6 bases, the J end lost 0 bases, and 9 bases lay between the germline ends. Germline V gives CDR1 MDHEN, CDR2 SYDVKM. This CDR3 spans 13 amino acids. The CDR3 region is CASRRGDSYEQYF. CDR3 nucleotides: TGTGCCAGCAGACGGGGTGACTCCTACGAGCAGTACTTC.

In the case of this clonotype: One base away lies a much larger clone, so this may be a sequencing read error. Because the CDR3 is missing its conserved closing phenylalanine or tryptophan, this is likely a read error. The chain joins TRBV28 to TRBJ2-7, with 7 nucleotides matching TRBD2. Trimming took 11 bases from V and 3 from J; bases not matched to a gene: 7. Germline V gives CDR1 MDHEN, CDR2 SYDVKM. CDR3 size: 12 residues. The DNA of the CDR3 is TGTGCCGCGACCGGGACTATCTACGAGCAGTACTAC. It codes for CAATGTIYEQYY.

This clonotype was recorded a few times. The chain joins TRBV7-3 to TRBJ1-2, with 9 bases that match TRBD1. CDR1 is SGHTA and CDR2 is FQGTGA in the germline V gene. CDR3 size: 14 residues. With 5 bases clipped from V and 6 bases from J, the junction kept 7 bases outside the gene matches. CDR3 sequence (DNA): TGTGCCAGCAGCCCCACAGGGGGCGAGGATGGCTACACCTTC. Translated: CASSPTGGEDGYTF. The full variable domain, rest sourced from reference TRBV7-3 and TRBJ1-2, is GAGVSQTPSNKVTEKGKYVELRCDPISGHTALYWYRQSLGQGPEFLIYFQGTGAADDSGLPNDRFFAVRPEGSVSTLKIQRTERGDSAVYLCASSPTGGEDGYTFGSGTRLTVV.

The CDR3 sequence is CASRGTLGNTGELFF. CDR3 nucleotides: TGCGCCAGCAGAGGGACGCTCGGCAACACCGGGGAGCTGTTTTTT. This rearrangement joins TRBV5-1 to TRBJ2-2; D tentatively fits TRBD1 or TRBD2 (5 bases each). This CDR3 spans 15 amino acids. Germline loops: CDR1 SGHRS, CDR2 YFSETQ. Trimming stripped 5 bases from V and 2 bases from J, with 13 bases between.

In nucleotides, the CDR3 is TGTGCCAGCAGGGGCCTAGCGGGAGAGGACGAGCAGTACTTC. It translates to CASRGLAGEDEQYF. V usage is TRBV6-6 and J usage is TRBJ2-7, with 10 bases identical to TRBD2. Per the germline V gene, CDR1 is MNHNY and CDR2 is SVGAGI (reference sequence). This CDR3 comprises 14 residues. V gave up 6 bases and J gave up 5 bases; unmatched junction bases: 7.

This clonotype was observed many times. The chain carries TRBV20-1 and TRBJ1-5; no firm D call. CDR3 size: 16 residues. The germline gives CDR1 DFQATT, CDR2 SNEGSKA (reference sequence). Between the trimmed V and J ends, which lost 1 base and 0 bases, there was a span of 13 bases. CDR3 amino acids: CSARGAVVYSNQPQHF. The CDR3 DNA reads TGCAGTGCTAGAGGGGCAGTAGTCTATAGCAATCAGCCCCAGCATTTT.

This clonotype has only a few counts. The rearrangement uses TRBV21-1 and TRBJ1-6. TRBV21-1 is a listed pseudogene. The length of the CDR3 is 17 residues. The CDR3 bases are TGTGCCAGCAGCAGATTCCGACGGGGCACCTATAATTCACCCCTCCACTTT. Its protein is CASSRFRRGTYNSPLHF.

V and J are TRBV21-1 and TRBJ2-4; the tabulated D call, TRBD2, remains unverified against the DNA. The DNA end lines up better with TRBJ2-7; the J call may be wrong. TRBV21-1 is tagged as a pseudogene. This CDR3 has 15 amino acids. The CDR3 bases are TGTGCCAGCAGCAAAGAGTCGGTAGGGGCTAACGAGCAGTACTTC. It codes for CASSKESVGANEQYF.

This clonotype was observed a handful of times. The rearrangement uses TRBV9 and TRBJ2-1; TRBD1 is a possible D gene (6 bases). CDR3 length: 16 amino acids. Germline assignment: CDR1 SGDLS and CDR2 YYNGEE. Trimming left V 2 bases short and J 0 bases short, with 12 bases between. The CDR3 DNA is TGTGCCAGCAGCGTCGGCGGACAGATCTCCTACAATGAGCAGTTCTTC. This translates into CASSVGGQISYNEQFF.

This clonotype was observed at least ten times. The chain combines TRBV29-1 with TRBJ2-7; D is possibly TRBD2 (5 bases). Trimming took off 4 bases at V and 5 bases at J, with 12 bases between the two ends. CDR3 length equals 12 residues. Germline CDR1 SQVTM, CDR2 ANQGSEA. This CDR3 reads CSVGSGVHEQYF. Written as DNA, the CDR3 is TGCAGCGTTGGGTCCGGGGTCCACGAGCAGTACTTC.

This clonotype has ten or more counts. The chain couples TRBV7-2 to TRBJ1-4; a possible D gene is TRBD1 (6 bases). Germline V gene sequence: CDR1 SGHTA, CDR2 FQGNSA. The germline V and J ends were trimmed by 1 base and 6 bases, with 12 bases remaining between them. The CDR3 is made up of 15 amino acids. The CDR3 nucleotides read TGTGCCAGCAGCTTAGATACGGGGGGCGATGAAAAACTGTTTTTT. Protein product: CASSLDTGGDEKLFF.

In this sample, this clonotype turned up a few times. This rearrangement joins TRBV6-4 to TRBJ1-4; weak D call: TRBD1 (5 bases). The V gene lost 7 bases and the J gene lost 7 bases, with 16 bases spanning the gap. The CDR3 totals 14 residues. Germline lookup yields CDR1 MRHNA and CDR2 SNTAGT. Written as DNA, the CDR3 is TGTGCCAGCATTAGAGGAGGGGACGGTGAAAAACTGTTTTTT. This translates into CASIRGGDGEKLFF.

The rearrangement links TRBV7-9 to TRBJ1-1; TRBD1 aligns across 8 bases. The CDR3 covers 14 residues. Looked up from germline, CDR1 is SEHNR and CDR2 is FQNEAQ (reference sequence). Trimming cost V 5 bases and J 11 bases; bases outside gene matches: 13. The CDR3 nucleotides are TGTGCCAGCAGCCACGTTGGACAGGGAATGGGTGCTTTCTTT. As protein: CASSHVGQGMGAFF.